This TCR beta chain appears in the sequencing data of a study of T cell responses to AZD1222 COVID-19 vaccine. Clones were read by immunoSEQ multiplex PCR, and TCRdb kept only the in-frame ones, dropping some. The table lists some 64,000 clones, roughly nine tenths of them singletons. Trimming stripped 4 bases from V and 4 bases from J, with 18 bases between. The CDR3 runs to 16 residues. Germline V gene sequence: CDR1 SGHRS, CDR2 YFSETQ. Specimen: peripheral blood, collected on day 0 of AZD1222 vaccination. This TCR came from an adult in good health. This chain connects TRBV5-1 to TRBJ2-1; D is uncertain. The CDR3 is CASSPAGDEAYNEQFF. The CDR3 DNA reads as TGCGCCAGCAGCCCGGCCGGAGACGAAGCGTACAATGAGCAGTTCTTC.